This paragraph covers one T cell receptor beta chain sequence. These data belong to a study of blood T cell repertoires in COVID-19. About the research overall: Acute and convalescent COVID-19 samples came from the United States, Italy and Spain. In each case, the material was cDNA or gDNA derived from T cells, B-cell-depleted T cells, or PBMCs.

With 4 bases removed from V and 5 bases from J, the gap between germline ends came to 14 bases. This CDR3 has 14 residues. Germline CDR1 KGHSH, CDR2 LQKENI. Per the original data handling: Estimated nucleated cell counts came from reference gene primer amplification. The table came from immunoSEQ multiplex PCR; TCRdb's copy has only in-frame clones and leaves some out. V and J calls and clone size are those listed in that table; D and trimming were worked out from the DNA. The sample carries nearly 350,000 clones, more than 75% recorded once. The TCR sequence derives from a woman aged 18-29 years who had recovered from COVID-19. This sequence joins TRBV18 and TRBJ2-5; D uncertain. The sample was peripheral blood. CDR3 loop: CASSQDSNGETQYF. CDR3 nucleotides: TGTGCCAGCTCACAAGACTCCAATGGGGAGACCCAGTACTTC.